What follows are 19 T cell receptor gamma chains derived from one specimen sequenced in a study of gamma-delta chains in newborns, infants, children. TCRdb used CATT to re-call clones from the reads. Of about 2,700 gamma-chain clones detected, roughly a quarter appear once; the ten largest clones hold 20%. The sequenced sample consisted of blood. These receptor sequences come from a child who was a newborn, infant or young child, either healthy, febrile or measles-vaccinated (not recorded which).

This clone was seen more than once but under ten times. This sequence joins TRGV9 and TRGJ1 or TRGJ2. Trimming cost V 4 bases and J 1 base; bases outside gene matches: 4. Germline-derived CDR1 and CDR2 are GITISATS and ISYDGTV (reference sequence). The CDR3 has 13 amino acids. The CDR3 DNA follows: TGTGCCTTGTGGGATTATAATTATTATAAGAAACTCTTT. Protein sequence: CALWDYNYYKKLF.

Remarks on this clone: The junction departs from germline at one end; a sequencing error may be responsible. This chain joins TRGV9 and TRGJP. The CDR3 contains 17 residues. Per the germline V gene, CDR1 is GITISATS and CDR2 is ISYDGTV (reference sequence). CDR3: CALWEVRKELGKKIRVF. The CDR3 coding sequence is TGTGCCTTGTGGGAGGTGCGTAAAGAGTTGGGCAAAAAAATCAGGGTATTT.

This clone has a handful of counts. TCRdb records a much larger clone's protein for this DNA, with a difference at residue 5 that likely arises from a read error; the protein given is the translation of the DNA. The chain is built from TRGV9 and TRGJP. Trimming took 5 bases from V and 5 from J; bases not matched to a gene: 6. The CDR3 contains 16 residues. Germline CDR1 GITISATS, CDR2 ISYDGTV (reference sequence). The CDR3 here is CALWGPKELGKKIKVF. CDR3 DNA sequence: TGTGCCTTGTGGGGGCCCAAAGAGTTGGGCAAAAAAATCAAGGTATTT.

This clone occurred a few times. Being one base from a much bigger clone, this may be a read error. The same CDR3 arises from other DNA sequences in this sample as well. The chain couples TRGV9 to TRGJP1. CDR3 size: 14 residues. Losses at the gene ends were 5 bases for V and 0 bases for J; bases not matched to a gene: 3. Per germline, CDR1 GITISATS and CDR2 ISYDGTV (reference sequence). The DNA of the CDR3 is TGTGCCTTGTGGGGCAATACCACTGGTTGGTTCAAGATATTT. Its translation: CALWGNTTGWFKIF.

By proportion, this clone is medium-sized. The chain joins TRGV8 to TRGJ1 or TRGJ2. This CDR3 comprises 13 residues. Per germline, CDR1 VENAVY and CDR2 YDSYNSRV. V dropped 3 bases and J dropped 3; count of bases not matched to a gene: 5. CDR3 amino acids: CATWDPGYYKKLF. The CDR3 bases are TGTGCCACCTGGGATCCCGGTTATTATAAGAAACTCTTT.

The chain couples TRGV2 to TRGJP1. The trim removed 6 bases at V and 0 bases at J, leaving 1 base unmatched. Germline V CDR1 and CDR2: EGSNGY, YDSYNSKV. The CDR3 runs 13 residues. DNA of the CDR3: TGTGCCACCTGGTATACCACTGGTTGGTTCAAGATATTT. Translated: CATWYTTGWFKIF.

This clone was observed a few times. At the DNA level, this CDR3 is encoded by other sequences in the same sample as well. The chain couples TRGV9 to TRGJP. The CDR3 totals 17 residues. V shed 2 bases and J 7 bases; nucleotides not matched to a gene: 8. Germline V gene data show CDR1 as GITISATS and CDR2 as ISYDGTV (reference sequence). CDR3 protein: CALWEAHQELGKKIKVF. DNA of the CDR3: TGTGCCTTGTGGGAGGCCCACCAGGAGTTGGGCAAAAAAATCAAGGTATTT.

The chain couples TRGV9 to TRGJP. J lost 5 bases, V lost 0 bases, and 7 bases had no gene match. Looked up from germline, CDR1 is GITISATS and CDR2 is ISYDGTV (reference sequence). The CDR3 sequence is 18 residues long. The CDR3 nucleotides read TGTGCCTTGTGGGAGGTGCCGGGGAAAGAGTTGGGCAAAAAAATCAAGGTATTT. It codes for CALWEVPGKELGKKIKVF.

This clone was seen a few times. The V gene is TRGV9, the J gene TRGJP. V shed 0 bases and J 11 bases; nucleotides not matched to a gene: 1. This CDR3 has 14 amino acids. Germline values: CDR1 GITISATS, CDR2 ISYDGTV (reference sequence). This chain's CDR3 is CALWEVMGKKIKVF. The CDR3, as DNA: TGTGCCTTGTGGGAGGTGATGGGCAAAAAAATCAAGGTATTT.

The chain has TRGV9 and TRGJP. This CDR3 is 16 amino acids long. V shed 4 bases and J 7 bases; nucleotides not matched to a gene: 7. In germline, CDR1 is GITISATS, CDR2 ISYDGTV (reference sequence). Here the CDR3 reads CALWENTELGKKIKVF. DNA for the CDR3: TGTGCCTTGTGGGAAAATACGGAGTTGGGCAAAAAAATCAAGGTATTT.

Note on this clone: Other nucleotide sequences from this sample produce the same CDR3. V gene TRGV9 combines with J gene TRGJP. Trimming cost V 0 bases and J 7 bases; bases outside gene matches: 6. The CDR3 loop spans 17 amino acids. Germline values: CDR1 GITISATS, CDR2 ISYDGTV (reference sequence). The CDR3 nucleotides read TGTGCCTTGTGGGAGGTGCCGGTTGAGTTGGGCAAAAAAATCAAGGTATTT. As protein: CALWEVPVELGKKIKVF.

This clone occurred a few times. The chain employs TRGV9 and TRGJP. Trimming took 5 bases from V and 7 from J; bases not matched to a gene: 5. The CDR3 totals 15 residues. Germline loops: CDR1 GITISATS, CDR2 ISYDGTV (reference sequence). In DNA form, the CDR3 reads TGTGCCTTGTGGGCCCCTGAGTTGGGCAAAAAAATCAAGGTATTT. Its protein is CALWAPELGKKIKVF.

The CDR3 DNA follows: TGTGCCACCTGTCAGCAAGAGTTGGGCAAAAAAATCAAGGTATTT. Translating it yields CATCQQELGKKIKVF. V usage is TRGV8 and J usage is TRGJP. Unmatched junction bases numbered 3, after V lost 7 bases and J lost 3 bases. CDR3 length equals 15 residues. The germline V gene has CDR1 VENAVY and CDR2 YDSYNSRV.

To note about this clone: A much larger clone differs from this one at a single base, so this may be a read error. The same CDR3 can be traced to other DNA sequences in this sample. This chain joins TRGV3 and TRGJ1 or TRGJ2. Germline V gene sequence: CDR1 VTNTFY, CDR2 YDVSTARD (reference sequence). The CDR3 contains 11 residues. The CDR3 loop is CATWDRREKLF. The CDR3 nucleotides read TGTGCAACCTGGGACAGGCGTGAGAAACTCTTT.

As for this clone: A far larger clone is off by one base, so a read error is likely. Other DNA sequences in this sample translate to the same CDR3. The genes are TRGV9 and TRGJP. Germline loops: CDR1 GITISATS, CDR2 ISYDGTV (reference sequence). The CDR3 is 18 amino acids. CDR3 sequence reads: CALWEVIMVALGKKIKVF. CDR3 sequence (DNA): TGTGCCTTGTGGGAGGTGATTATGGTAGCGTTGGGTAAAAAAATCAAGGTATTT.

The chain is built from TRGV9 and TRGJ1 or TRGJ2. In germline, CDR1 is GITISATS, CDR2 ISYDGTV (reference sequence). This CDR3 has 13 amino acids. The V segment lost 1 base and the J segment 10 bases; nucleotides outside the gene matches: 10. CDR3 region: CALWEVSPLKKLF. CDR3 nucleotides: TGTGCCTTGTGGGAGGTCTCACCCTTAAAGAAACTCTTT.

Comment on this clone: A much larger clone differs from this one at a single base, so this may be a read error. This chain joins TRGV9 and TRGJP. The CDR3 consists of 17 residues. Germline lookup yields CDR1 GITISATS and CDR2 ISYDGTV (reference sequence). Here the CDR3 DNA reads TGTGCCGTGTGGGAGTTTCGCCAAGAGTTGGGCAAAAAAATCAAGGTATTT. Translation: CAVWEFRQELGKKIKVF.

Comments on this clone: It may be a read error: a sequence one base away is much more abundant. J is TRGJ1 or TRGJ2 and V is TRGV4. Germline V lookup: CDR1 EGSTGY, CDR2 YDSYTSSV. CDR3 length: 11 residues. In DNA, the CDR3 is TGTGCGGAGTCGAATTATTATAAGAAACTCTTT. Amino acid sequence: CAESNYYKKLF.

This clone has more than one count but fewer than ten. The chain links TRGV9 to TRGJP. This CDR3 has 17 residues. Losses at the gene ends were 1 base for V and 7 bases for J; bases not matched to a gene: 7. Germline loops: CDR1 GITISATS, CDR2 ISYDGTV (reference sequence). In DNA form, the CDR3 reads TGTGCCTTGTGGGAGGTCCTGCGGGAGTTGGGCAAAAAAATCAAGGTATTT. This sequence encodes CALWEVLRELGKKIKVF.